A single sample gave rise to the 2 T cell receptor beta chains below, sequenced in a study of T-cell reconstitution after alpha-beta-depleted transplantation in children. Using unique molecular identifiers, the investigators prepared the TCRbeta library. A single record per CDR3 protein comes from TCRdb applying MiXCR to the PCR reads. The data contain 500,000 or so distinct CDR3 sequences, approximately 32% of them singletons. Sequenced material: PBMCs from the stem cell graft donor, taken from the stem cell graft. All receptors derive from a human donor who donated a stem cell graft to a child with aplastic anemia.

The chain uses TRBV20-1 and TRBJ1-6; 7 positions match TRBD1. The V segment lost 6 bases and the J segment 7 bases; nucleotides outside the gene matches: 12. The CDR3 length is 15 residues. The germline V gene encodes CDR1 DFQATT and CDR2 SNEGSKA (reference sequence). This chain's CDR3 is CSAPRQGWGNSPLHF. CDR3 in DNA: TGCAGTGCCCCCCGACAGGGATGGGGAAATTCACCCCTCCACTTT.

V usage is TRBV14 and J usage is TRBJ1-1; a weak D match, TRBD1 (6 bases). The germline V and J ends were trimmed by 1 base and 8 bases, with 14 bases remaining between them. Germline CDR1 is SGHDN and CDR2 is FVKESK. CDR3 length: 14 residues. CDR3 in amino acids: CASSQVPGAEEAFF. For the CDR3, the DNA is TGTGCCAGCAGCCAAGTGCCGGGGGCGGAAGAAGCTTTCTTT.